The 24 T cell receptor beta chains presented below share a single source sample, sequenced in a study of identical twins. TCRdb re-derived calls from the 5' RACE reads in MiXCR, one entry per CDR3 protein. The sample carries about 660,000 distinct CDR3 sequences, 8.5% to 9% recorded once. The same data also contributed to another study, on yellow fever vaccine responses in identical twins.

The sample taken for sequencing was PBMCs. The receptor set was obtained from a woman aged 18-29 years in good health.

The gene calls are TRBV10-3 and TRBJ2-2, with a weak D call TRBD1 (5 bases). V was clipped by 3 bases and J by 3 bases, with 8 bases between them. The CDR3 loop spans 14 amino acids. From germline, CDR1 is ENHRY and CDR2 SYGVKD. The CDR3: CAISDRVHTGELFF. Written as DNA, the CDR3 is TGTGCCATCAGTGACAGGGTGCACACCGGGGAGCTGTTTTTT.

This clonotype was recorded many times. V is TRBV7-2 and J is TRBJ2-7; D gene unclear. This CDR3 is 11 amino acids long. V dropped 8 bases and J dropped 3 bases, with 8 bases sitting between them. The V gene's germline CDR1 is SGHTA and CDR2 FQGNSA. The CDR3 sequence is CASLDHYEQYF. DNA for the CDR3: TGTGCCAGCCTCGACCACTACGAGCAGTACTTC.

This clonotype was picked up many times. The chain employs TRBV5-6 and TRBJ1-5, with D tentatively TRBD1 (6 bases). Trimming took off 3 bases at V and 4 bases at J, with 17 bases between the two ends. This CDR3 has 16 residues. In germline, CDR1 is SGHDT, CDR2 YYEEEE. The DNA for the CDR3 is TGTGCCAGCAGCTGGTCCCTCCAGGGGAGTAATCAGCCCCAGCATTTT. Its protein is CASSWSLQGSNQPQHF.

This clonotype was recorded at least ten times. The J gene is TRBJ2-7, the V gene TRBV29-1; perhaps TRBD1 as D (5 bases). The germline CDR1 and CDR2 sequences are SQVTM and ANQGSEA. V lost 0 bases and J 1 base, leaving 13 bases between the germline ends. This CDR3 region has 15 residues. CDR3 in amino acids: CSVEDSADSSYEQYF. DNA of the CDR3: TGCAGCGTTGAAGATTCCGCAGACAGTTCCTACGAGCAGTACTTC.

This clonotype was picked up a small number of times. V is TRBV7-2 and J is TRBJ2-3, with no clear D. Per the germline V gene, CDR1 is SGHTA and CDR2 is FQGNSA. V was trimmed by 3 bases and J by 0 bases, leaving 13 bases between them. There are 16 residues in the CDR3. In DNA, the CDR3 is TGTGCCAGCAGCTTCATTGTCCGCACTAGCACAGATACGCAGTATTTT. Protein product: CASSFIVRTSTDTQYF.

The V gene is TRBV20-1, the J gene TRBJ2-7; TRBD2 matches 12 bases. Germline V gene sequence: CDR1 DFQATT, CDR2 SNEGSKA (reference sequence). The ends lost 0 bases at V and 7 bases at J; junction bases unmatched: 7. This CDR3 has 15 residues. The CDR3 is CSARDFGTSGLEQYF. CDR3 bases: TGCAGTGCTAGAGATTTCGGGACTAGCGGGTTGGAGCAGTACTTC.

CDR3 sequence reads: CASSYSASEELFF. The CDR3 DNA sequence: TGTGCCAGCAGTTACTCGGCCTCCGAGGAGCTGTTTTTT. The rearrangement uses TRBV6-5 and TRBJ2-2; D gene uncertain. Trimming took off 0 bases at V and 10 bases at J, with 9 bases between the two ends. From germline, CDR1 is MNHEY and CDR2 SVGAGI. CDR3 length equals 13 residues.

The rearrangement joins TRBV12-3 or TRBV12-4 to TRBJ2-4, with D perhaps matching TRBD1 (5 bases). The CDR3 sequence is 16 residues long. Deletions cut 5 bases from V and 0 bases from J, with 14 bases between. The CDR3: CASSPTVFLAKNIQYF. For the CDR3, the DNA is TGTGCCAGCAGTCCGACAGTTTTTTTAGCCAAAAACATTCAGTACTTC.

This chain links TRBV15 with TRBJ2-3; D is ambiguous. The V end was cut by 1 base, the J end by 4 bases, with 12 bases between. The CDR3 extends over 15 amino acids. Germline lookup yields CDR1 LNHNV and CDR2 YYDKDF (reference sequence). CDR3 amino acids: CATSRARNIADTQYF. The CDR3 coding sequence is TGTGCCACCAGCAGAGCTCGAAATATAGCAGATACGCAGTATTTT.

This clonotype has a count of ten or more. DNA of the CDR3: TGTGCCAGCAGTTCAGGACTAGCGGGGGGGCCGCAGCATACGCAGTATTTT. Protein product: CASSSGLAGGPQHTQYF. The V gene is TRBV12-3 or TRBV12-4, the J gene TRBJ2-3; 15 nucleotides match TRBD2. The CDR3 has 17 residues. V gave up 4 bases and J gave up 7 bases; unmatched junction bases: 9.

This clonotype was counted at least ten times. The V and J genes are TRBV7-9 and TRBJ1-1; no clear D. V gave up 10 bases and J gave up 5 bases, with 17 bases separating them. The CDR3 contains 13 residues. CDR1 is SEHNR and CDR2 is FQNEAQ in the germline V gene (reference sequence). In DNA form, the CDR3 reads TGTGCCATCGCCGGGGAAGGAGGGACTGAAGCTTTCTTT. This codes for CAIAGEGGTEAFF.

The rearrangement uses TRBV6-4 and TRBJ2-7; perhaps D is TRBD1 or TRBD2 (6 bases each). Germline CDR1 reads MRHNA; CDR2 reads SNTAGT. This CDR3 spans 15 amino acids. The V and J ends lost 7 bases and 2 bases respectively, with 18 bases between them. This chain's CDR3 is CASIPGDGGPYEQYF. The CDR3 bases are TGTGCCAGCATTCCCGGCGATGGGGGGCCCTACGAGCAGTACTTC.

This clonotype showed up many times. This CDR3 is CASSFSRDRPYEQYF. The CDR3 DNA reads TGTGCCAGCAGCTTCTCGAGGGACAGGCCCTACGAGCAGTACTTC. The genes are TRBV7-9 and TRBJ2-7; 8 bases match TRBD1. The trim removed 3 bases at V and 2 bases at J, leaving 6 bases unmatched. The CDR3 contains 15 residues. Germline values: CDR1 SEHNR, CDR2 FQNEAQ (reference sequence). Based on the CDR3 plus reference TRBV7-9 and TRBJ2-7, the full variable domain is DTGVSQNPRHKITKRGQNVTFRCDPISEHNRLYWYRQTLGQGPEFLTYFQNEAQLEKSRLLSDRFSAERPKGSFSTLEIQRTEQGDSAMYLCASSFSRDRPYEQYFGPGTRLTVT.

This clonotype has only a few counts. The chain combines TRBV9 with TRBJ2-5, with 8 positions matching TRBD2. This CDR3 is built from 15 residues. CDR1 and CDR2 from the germline V gene are SGDLS and YYNGEE. Trimming at V came to 4 bases and at J to 5 bases, leaving 10 bases not matched to a gene. CDR3 DNA: TGTGCCAGCAGCCTCTCGGGACTAGGGGCCGAGACCCAGTACTTC. Amino acid sequence: CASSLSGLGAETQYF.

This clonotype appeared a few times. V is TRBV12-3 or TRBV12-4 and J is TRBJ2-7; the D gene is possibly TRBD1 (6 bases). V lost 8 bases and J 6 bases, leaving 14 bases between the germline ends. The CDR3 covers 12 residues. The CDR3 nucleotides read TGTGCCAGCCTGGGGGCCGGATTCGAGCAGTACTTC. Its translation: CASLGAGFEQYF.

The chain has TRBV3-1 and TRBJ2-1; TRBD2 matches 10 bases. Unmatched junction bases numbered 4, after V lost 4 bases and J lost 7 bases. CDR1 is LGHDT and CDR2 is YNNKEL in the germline V gene (reference sequence). This CDR3 spans 14 amino acids. The CDR3 bases are TGTGCCAGCAGCCGAGCGGGGGGGAATAATGAGCAGTTCTTC. It specifies CASSRAGGNNEQFF.

This clonotype was counted many times. This sequence joins TRBV6-5 and TRBJ2-1; D assignment may be TRBD1 or TRBD2 (5 bases each). Looked up from germline, CDR1 is MNHEY and CDR2 is SVGAGI. The length of the CDR3 is 13 residues. V lost 11 bases to trimming and J lost 4 bases, with 15 bases between them. The CDR3 sequence: CAAGYEGYNEQFF. The CDR3 DNA reads as TGTGCCGCGGGTTACGAGGGGTACAATGAGCAGTTCTTC.

This clonotype was picked up many times. V is TRBV20-1 and J is TRBJ2-1, with D hard to call. V was shortened by 7 bases and J by 5 bases, with 9 bases between the two germline ends. The CDR3 covers 11 residues. The germline CDR1 and CDR2 sequences are DFQATT and SNEGSKA (reference sequence). This CDR3 reads CSGTRNNEQFF. CDR3 DNA sequence: TGCAGTGGGACCCGCAACAATGAGCAGTTCTTC.

This clonotype occurred many times. The chain couples TRBV29-1 to TRBJ2-7; D gene unclear. The V gene's germline CDR1 is SQVTM and CDR2 ANQGSEA. The CDR3 runs 12 residues. Trimming took 5 bases from V and 2 from J, leaving 10 bases between them. In DNA, the CDR3 is TGCAGCGTTCTCGGGCAGACCTACGAGCAGTACTTC. Protein product: CSVLGQTYEQYF.

The V call is TRBV11-1, the J call TRBJ2-7; D gene uncertain. Trimming pared 5 bases from V and 0 bases from J, leaving 20 bases between. Germline V gene data show CDR1 as SGHAT and CDR2 as FQDESV (reference sequence). The CDR3 covers 17 residues. The CDR3 bases are TGTGCCAGCAGCCCAACCCCGGACCGCGCCCTCTCCTACGAGCAGTACTTC. Translating it yields CASSPTPDRALSYEQYF. Together with reference TRBV11-1 and TRBJ2-7, the CDR3 gives the full variable domain: EAEVAQSPRYKITEKSQAVAFWCDPISGHATLYWYRQILGQGPELLVQFQDESVVDDSQLPKDRFSAERLKGVDSTLKIQPAELGDSAMYLCASSPTPDRALSYEQYFGPGTRLTVT.

This clonotype was observed a few times. V is TRBV29-1 and J is TRBJ2-1, with D possibly TRBD2 on 5 matching bases. The CDR3 is 15 residues long. Germline-derived CDR1 and CDR2 are SQVTM and ANQGSEA. Trimming took 1 base from V and 1 from J, leaving 11 bases between them. The CDR3 nucleotides are TGCAGCGTTGAAGTTGGAGGTCGATCCTACAATGAGCAGTTCTTC. Protein: CSVEVGGRSYNEQFF.

This clonotype was detected only a few times. V usage is TRBV29-1 and J usage is TRBJ1-5; the D gene is possibly TRBD1 (6 bases). Trimming stripped 4 bases from V and 2 bases from J, with 9 bases between. There are 13 residues in the CDR3. The germline V gene has CDR1 SQVTM and CDR2 ANQGSEA. This CDR3 is CSVVEGGNQPQHF. The CDR3 DNA reads as TGCAGCGTTGTGGAGGGGGGCAATCAGCCCCAGCATTTT.

This clonotype has at least ten counts. The chain links TRBV11-2 to TRBJ2-1; D is unclear. Germline CDR1 SGHAT, CDR2 FQNNGV. This CDR3 is built from 12 residues. V was clipped by 5 bases and J by 7 bases, with 9 bases between them. For the CDR3, the DNA is TGTGCCAGCAGCCCCCTTAAGAATGAGCAGTTCTTC. Residues: CASSPLKNEQFF.

This clonotype has ten or more counts. This rearrangement joins TRBV5-6 to TRBJ2-1; TRBD2 might be the D (6 bases). The CDR3 is made up of 14 amino acids. Trimming left V 2 bases short and J 9 bases short, with 15 bases between. From germline, CDR1 is SGHDT and CDR2 YYEEEE. The CDR3 bases are TGTGCCAGCAGCTTAGGACTACTGTTGAGTGAGCAGTTCTTC. Its protein product is CASSLGLLLSEQFF.